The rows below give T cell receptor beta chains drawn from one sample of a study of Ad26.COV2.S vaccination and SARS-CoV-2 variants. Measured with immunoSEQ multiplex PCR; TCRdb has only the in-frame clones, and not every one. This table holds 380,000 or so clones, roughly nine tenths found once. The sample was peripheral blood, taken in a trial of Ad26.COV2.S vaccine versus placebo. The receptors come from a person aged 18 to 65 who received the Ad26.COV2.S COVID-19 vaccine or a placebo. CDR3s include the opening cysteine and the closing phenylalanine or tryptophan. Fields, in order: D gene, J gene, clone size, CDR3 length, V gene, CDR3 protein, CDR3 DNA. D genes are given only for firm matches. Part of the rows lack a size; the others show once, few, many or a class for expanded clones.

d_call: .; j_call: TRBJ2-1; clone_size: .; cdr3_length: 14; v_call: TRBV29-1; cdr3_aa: CSVIRDFPYNEQFF; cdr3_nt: TGCAGCGTCATCCGGGACTTCCCGTACAATGAGCAGTTCTTC
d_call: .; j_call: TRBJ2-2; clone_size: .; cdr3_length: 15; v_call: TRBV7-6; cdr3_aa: CASSFSGLDTGELFF; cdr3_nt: TGTGCCAGCAGCTTTTCGGGATTAGACACCGGGGAGCTGTTTTTT
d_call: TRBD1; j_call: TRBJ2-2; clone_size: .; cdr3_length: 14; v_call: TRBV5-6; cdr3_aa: CASSISTGAGELFF; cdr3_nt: TGTGCCAGCAGCATATCTACAGGGGCCGGGGAGCTGTTTTTT
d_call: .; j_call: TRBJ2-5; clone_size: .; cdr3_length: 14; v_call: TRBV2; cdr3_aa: CASKDRPPQETQYF; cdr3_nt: TGTGCCAGCAAGGACAGACCACCACAAGAGACCCAGTACTTC
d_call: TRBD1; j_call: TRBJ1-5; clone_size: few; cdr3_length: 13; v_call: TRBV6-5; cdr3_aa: CASRATGNQPQHF; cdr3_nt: TGTGCCAGCAGGGCGACAGGGAATCAGCCCCAGCATTTT
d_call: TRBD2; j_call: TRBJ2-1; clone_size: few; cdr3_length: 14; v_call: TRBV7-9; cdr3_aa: CASTSSGGRNEQFF; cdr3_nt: TGTGCCAGCACCTCGTCGGGGGGGAGAAATGAGCAGTTCTTC
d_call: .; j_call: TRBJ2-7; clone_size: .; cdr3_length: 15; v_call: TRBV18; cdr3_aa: CASSPEQVVFSEQYF; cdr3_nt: TGTGCCAGCTCACCAGAACAGGTGGTTTTCAGCGAGCAGTACTTC
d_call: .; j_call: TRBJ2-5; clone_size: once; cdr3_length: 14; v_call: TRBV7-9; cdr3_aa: CASSPPQGRETQYF; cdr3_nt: TGTGCCAGCAGCCCGCCTCAGGGGCGGGAGACCCAGTACTTC
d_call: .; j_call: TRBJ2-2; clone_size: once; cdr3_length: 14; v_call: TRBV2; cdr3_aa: CASSERIYTGELFF; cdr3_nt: TGTGCCAGCAGTGAAAGGATCTACACCGGGGAGCTGTTTTTT
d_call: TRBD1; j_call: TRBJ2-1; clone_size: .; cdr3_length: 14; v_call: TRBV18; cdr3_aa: CASSRAGTDNEQFF; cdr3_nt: TGTGCCAGCTCACGTGCCGGGACAGACAATGAGCAGTTCTTC
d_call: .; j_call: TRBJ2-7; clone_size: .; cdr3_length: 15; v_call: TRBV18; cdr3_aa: CASSPPMGGSYEQYF; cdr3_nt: TGTGCCAGCTCACCCCCGATGGGGGGCTCCTACGAGCAGTACTTC
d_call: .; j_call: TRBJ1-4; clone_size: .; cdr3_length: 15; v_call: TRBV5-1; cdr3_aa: CASSLGQGSNEKLFF; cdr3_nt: TGCGCCAGCAGCTTGGGGCAGGGCTCCAATGAAAAACTGTTTTTT
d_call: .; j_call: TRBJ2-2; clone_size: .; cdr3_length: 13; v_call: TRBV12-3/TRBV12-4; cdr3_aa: CASSSGSSGELFF; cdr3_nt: TGTGCCAGCAGCTCGGGATCCAGCGGGGAGCTGTTTTTT
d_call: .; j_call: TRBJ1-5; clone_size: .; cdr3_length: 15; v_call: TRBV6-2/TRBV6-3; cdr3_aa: CASSPTGGRNQPQHF; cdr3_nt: TGTGCCAGCAGCCCGACAGGCGGGCGCAATCAGCCCCAGCATTTT
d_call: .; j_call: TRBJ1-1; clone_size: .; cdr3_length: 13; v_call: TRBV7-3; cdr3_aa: CASSSRGGSEAFF; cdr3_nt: TGTGCCAGCAGTTCTCGGGGGGGTTCTGAAGCTTTCTTT
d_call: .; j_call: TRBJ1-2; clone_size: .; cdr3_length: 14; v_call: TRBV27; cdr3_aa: CASSSYRANYGYTF; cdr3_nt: TGTGCCAGCAGTTCTTACAGGGCCAACTATGGCTACACCTTC
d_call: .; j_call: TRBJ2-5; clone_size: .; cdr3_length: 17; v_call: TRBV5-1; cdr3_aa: CASSDPLGSSAWETQYF; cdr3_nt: TGCGCCAGCAGCGATCCCCTGGGGTCGAGTGCTTGGGAGACCCAGTACTTC
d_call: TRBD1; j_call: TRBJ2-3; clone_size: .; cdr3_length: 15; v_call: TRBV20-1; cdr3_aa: CSASPQGVGTDTQYF; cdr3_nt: TGCAGTGCTAGTCCCCAGGGGGTTGGCACAGATACGCAGTATTTT
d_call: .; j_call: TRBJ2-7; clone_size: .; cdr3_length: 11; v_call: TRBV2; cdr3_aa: CASSQRYEQYF; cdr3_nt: TGTGCCAGCAGTCAGCGGTACGAGCAGTACTTC
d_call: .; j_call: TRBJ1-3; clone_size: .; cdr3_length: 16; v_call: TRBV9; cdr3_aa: CASSVVVRSSGNTIYF; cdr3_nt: TGTGCCAGCAGCGTAGTAGTCAGGAGCTCTGGAAACACCATATATTTT
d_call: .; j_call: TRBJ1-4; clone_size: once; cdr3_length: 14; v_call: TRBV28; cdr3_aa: CASSEAPEIRELFF; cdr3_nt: TGTGCCAGCAGTGAGGCACCTGAAATTAGAGAACTGTTTTTT
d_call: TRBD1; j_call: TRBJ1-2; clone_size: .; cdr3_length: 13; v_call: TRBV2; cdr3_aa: CARRGQAGYGYTF; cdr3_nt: TGTGCCAGGAGAGGACAGGCGGGCTATGGCTACACCTTC
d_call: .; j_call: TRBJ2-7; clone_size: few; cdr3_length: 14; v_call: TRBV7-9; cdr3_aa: CASSPVGSSYEQYF; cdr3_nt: TGTGCCAGCAGCCCCGTCGGGAGTTCCTACGAGCAGTACTTC
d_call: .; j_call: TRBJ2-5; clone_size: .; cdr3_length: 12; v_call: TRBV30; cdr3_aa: CAWTTWAGPQYF; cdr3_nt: TGTGCCTGGACTACGTGGGCAGGTCCCCAGTACTTC
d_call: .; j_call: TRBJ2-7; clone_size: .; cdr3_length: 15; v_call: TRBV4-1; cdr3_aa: CASSQDLSGVGEQYF; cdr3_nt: TGCGCCAGCAGCCAAGATTTATCAGGGGTTGGCGAGCAGTACTTC
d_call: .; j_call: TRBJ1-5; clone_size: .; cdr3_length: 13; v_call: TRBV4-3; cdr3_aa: CASSQEREQPQHF; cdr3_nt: TGCGCCAGCAGCCAAGAACGAGAGCAGCCCCAGCATTTT
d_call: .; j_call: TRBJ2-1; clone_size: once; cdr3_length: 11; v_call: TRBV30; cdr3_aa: CAWRGYNEQFF; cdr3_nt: TGTGCCTGGAGGGGATACAATGAGCAGTTCTTC
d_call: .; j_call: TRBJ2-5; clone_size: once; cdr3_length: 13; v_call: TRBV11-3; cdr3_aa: CASSSLTGETQYF; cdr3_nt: TGTGCCAGCAGCTCACTAACAGGGGAGACCCAGTACTTC
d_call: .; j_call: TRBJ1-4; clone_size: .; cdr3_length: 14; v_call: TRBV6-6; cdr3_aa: CASRHGGTNEKLFF; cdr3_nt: TGTGCCAGCAGACACGGGGGAACTAATGAAAAACTGTTTTTT
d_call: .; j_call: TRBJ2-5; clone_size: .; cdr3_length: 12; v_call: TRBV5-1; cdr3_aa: CASSIGEETQYF; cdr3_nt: TGCGCCAGCAGCATCGGGGAAGAGACCCAGTACTTC
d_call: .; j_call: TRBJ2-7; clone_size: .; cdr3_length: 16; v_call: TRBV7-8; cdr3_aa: CASSLEVGRGPYEQYF; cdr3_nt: TGTGCCAGCAGCTTAGAGGTTGGCAGGGGTCCCTACGAGCAGTACTTC